Listed here is a single TCR beta chain. No antigen is known for it. Healthy Caucasians from Russia aged about 6 to 95 served as donors. With a J-beta primer mix and a sample-barcoded 5' primer, a second PCR ran 7 to 11 cycles. A template-switch adaptor containing 12 random nucleotides labeled each cDNA molecule. TCRdb re-called the 5' RACE reads through MiXCR, storing one row per CDR3 protein. Of 850,000 to 950,000 distinct CDR3 sequences listed, about 28% were seen once; the top ten hold roughly 17%. The data were taken from a study of blood T cells in healthy people across ages. Findings and limits, study-wide: With donor CMV status unknown, expanded clonotype changes were possibly confounded. Reliance upon unsorted PBMCs precluded definitive naive versus antigen-experienced comparison.

Germline V lookup: CDR1 SQVTM, CDR2 ANQGSEA. This CDR3 comprises 14 residues. V was trimmed by 4 bases and J by 3 bases, leaving 16 bases between them. This chain joins TRBV29-1 and TRBJ2-7, with a weak D call TRBD1 (5 bases). The receptor comes from an elderly woman in good health. Sequencing was performed on blood. The chain's CDR3 is CSVGSAGLIYEQYF. The DNA of the CDR3 is TGCAGCGTTGGTTCGGCAGGGCTAATCTACGAGCAGTACTTC.